This T cell receptor (beta chain) was sequenced in a study of CXCR3-negative and CXCR3-positive naive CD8 T cells. Each TRB cDNA library was prepared by 5' RACE (with UMI labels). TCRdb re-called the 5' RACE reads and shows each CDR3 protein once, DNA omitted. The sample yields around 92,000 distinct CDR3 sequences, of which the top ten take up around 1.5%. Looked up from germline, CDR1 is WSHSY and CDR2 is SAAADI. CDR3 size: 15 residues. Per CD8+ T cell subset, triplicate sorts of 250,000 to 350,000 cells each were done. Material for sequencing was naive CXCR3- CD8+ T cells from blood. The sample's subset: CD45RO-CCR7+CD27+CD95- naive CD8+ T cells lacking CXCR3 (TNR3-). The origin of this receptor is a human donor in good health. Some clones in this sample may be carry-over from other donors' samples. The chain joins TRBV10-2 to TRBJ1-2; TCRdb returns TRBD1, unconfirmable since there is no DNA. The CDR3 here is CASSEDGTGAYGYTF.